These T cell receptor beta chains were read from a single sample in a study of HIV-infected patients and healthy controls. In TCRdb, the 5' RACE reads were re-called with MiXCR into one record per CDR3 protein. The sample lists more than 9,000 distinct CDR3 sequences; roughly a tenth were seen once. Specimen: blood, collected before antiretroviral therapy. The receptors stem from an adult with HIV infection. Each CDR3 is given with its conserved first and last residue. Fields, in order: D gene, clone size, V gene, J gene, CDR3 protein, CDR3 DNA. A D gene is named only where the DNA matches it firmly. Clone sizes are given selectively: once, few, many, or a class where the clone is expanded.

>NA|many|TRBV6-5|TRBJ1-6
CASSRGTGPGSPLHF
TGTGCCAGCAGCCGTGGGACGGGCCCGGGATCACCCCTCCACTTT
>NA|few|TRBV28|TRBJ2-1
CASSLWMTGRNEQFF
TGTGCCAGCAGTTTATGGATGACAGGTCGCAATGAGCAGTTCTTC
>NA|once|TRBV3-1|TRBJ2-7
CASSQQSSFYEQYF
TGTGCCAGCAGCCAACAAAGCTCATTCTACGAGCAGTACTTC
>NA|many|TRBV12-3/TRBV12-4|TRBJ2-3
CASSPHGGRGDTQYF
TGTGCCAGCAGTCCCCATGGGGGGCGCGGAGATACGCAGTATTTT
>TRBD2|few|TRBV6-5|TRBJ2-1
CASSLRGDPYNEQFF
TGTGCCAGCAGTCTCCGGGGGGACCCCTACAATGAGCAGTTCTTC
>NA|medium-sized|TRBV2|TRBJ2-7
CASTLGSRVYEQYF
TGTGCCAGCACCCTGGGGTCCCGGGTCTACGAGCAGTACTTC
>NA|medium-sized|TRBV5-1|TRBJ2-3
CASTPQGSPTDTQYF
TGCGCCAGCACCCCACAGGGTTCCCCCACAGATACGCAGTATTTT
>NA|few|TRBV19|TRBJ2-7
CASSEQLIYEQYF
TGTGCCAGTAGTGAACAGCTGATCTACGAGCAGTACTTC
>TRBD2|many|TRBV12-3/TRBV12-4|TRBJ2-2
CASSLGTSAIIANTGELFF
TGTGCCAGCAGTTTAGGGACTAGCGCGATCATCGCGAACACCGGGGAGCTGTTTTTT
>TRBD2|many|TRBV11-1|TRBJ2-1
CASSPLRGSGAYNEQFF
TGTGCCAGCAGCCCTCTTCGGGGTAGCGGGGCCTACAATGAGCAGTTCTTC
>TRBD1|NA|TRBV9|TRBJ1-4
CASSADRGGEKLFF
TGTGCCAGCAGCGCGGACAGGGGAGGTGAAAAACTGTTTTTT
>NA|many|TRBV6-5|TRBJ2-5
CASSYSRGGLTKSETQYF
TGTGCCAGCAGTTACTCGAGAGGGGGGCTGACCAAGAGTGAGACCCAGTACTTC
>NA|many|TRBV29-1|TRBJ1-1
CSVTLTVGDTEAFF
TGCAGCGTTACCCTTACGGTCGGGGACACTGAAGCTTTCTTT
>TRBD2|many|TRBV4-2|TRBJ2-3
CASSQKPEGLASTDTQYF
TGTGCCAGCAGCCAGAAACCCGAGGGACTAGCTAGCACAGATACGCAGTATTTT
>TRBD2|many|TRBV28|TRBJ2-3
CASSLSSPLAGEADTQYF
TGTGCCAGCAGTTTATCCTCACCGCTAGCGGGAGAAGCAGATACGCAGTATTTT